This T cell receptor beta chain was observed in a study of T cell changes during pregnancy in multiple sclerosis. The CDR3 extends over 14 amino acids. The germline CDR1 and CDR2 sequences are MRHNA and SNTAGT. Trimming took 3 bases from V and 6 from J, leaving 12 bases between them. Produced via immunoSEQ multiplex PCR; TCRdb's table is partial and in-frame only. The sample lists about 59,000 clones, around 94% occurring once. The chain is built from TRBV6-4 and TRBJ1-5, with a tentative D call TRBD1 (5 bases). This sequence originates from a female donor with multiple sclerosis, enrolled in a pregnancy study. Sequenced here: CD8+ T cells from peripheral blood mononuclear cells, sampled after pregnancy. The CDR3 bases are TGTGCCAGCAGTGAGACGGTAGGGGTTCAGCCCCAGCATTTT. It encodes CASSETVGVQPQHF.